Sequencing of this T cell receptor beta chain was carried out in a study of T cell responses to AZD1222 COVID-19 vaccine. Study-wide points: Spike-specific TCR repertoires showed rising breadth and depth after two AZD1222 doses. Just a handful of AZD1222 recipients were seropositive at baseline.

This clone appeared a single time. Its antigen is as yet unknown. Second doses at about 4 or about 12 weeks were pooled. Clones were sequenced by immunoSEQ multiplex PCR, and TCRdb holds only the in-frame ones, with some missing. Altogether 8,000 to 9,000 clones are present, 85% to 90% being singletons, with the ten largest covering about 7.7%. The germline V and J ends were trimmed by 3 bases and 1 base, with 12 bases remaining between them. Germline-derived CDR1 and CDR2 are LGHNA and YSLEER. The CDR3 totals 16 residues. V gene TRBV4-3 combines with J gene TRBJ2-2; D tentatively reads TRBD1 or TRBD2 (5 bases each). This TCR was sampled from an adult who received the AZD1222 COVID-19 vaccine. This material consisted of peripheral blood, taken 28 days after the second AZD1222 dose. The DNA of the CDR3 is TGCGCCAGCAGCCAGGCCGGGACGGGGAACACCGGGGAGCTGTTTTTT. This encodes CASSQAGTGNTGELFF.